Listed below are T cell receptor beta chains from one sample, sequenced in a study of tumor-infiltrating lymphocytes in oesophageal squamous cell carcinoma. TCRdb re-analysed the reads in MiXCR, keeping a single row per CDR3 protein. This sample has about 12,000 distinct CDR3 sequences, with 58% found just once. The sample consisted of blood. The receptors derive from a female donor with esophageal squamous cell carcinoma. The CDR3 runs from the conserved cysteine through the conserved F or W. The D gene is left open where the match is weak. Clone size is stated in some rows and not others, as once, few, many or a class when expanded.

DNA: TGTGCCAGCAGCTTACGGGCGGCGGGTCTAGCCAAAAACATTCAGTACTTC; CDR3: CASSLRAAGLAKNIQYF; size: NA; J: TRBJ2-4; D: NA; V: TRBV7-9
DNA: TGCGCCAGCAGGGTCGGGACAACGAACACTGAAGCTTTCTTT; CDR3: CASRVGTTNTEAFF; size: NA; J: TRBJ1-1; D: NA; V: TRBV5-1
DNA: TGTGCCAGCAGGACGGGACAGGGGACCCACGAGCAGTTCTTC; CDR3: CASRTGQGTHEQFF; size: NA; J: TRBJ2-1; D: TRBD1; V: TRBV6-1
DNA: TGTGCCAGCAGCTCCAAGGGGAGGCTCACAGATACGCAGTACTTC; CDR3: CASSSKGRLTDTQYF; size: NA; J: TRBJ2-7; D: NA; V: TRBV7-9
DNA: TGTGCCAGTAGTATAGGGGGGACAGGGAGAGCCGGGAGCTCCTACAATGAGCAGTACTTC; CDR3: CASSIGGTGRAGSSYNEQYF; size: NA; J: TRBJ2-5; D: TRBD1; V: TRBV19
DNA: TGTGCCAGCAGCTTAGACGGCTCCTACGAGCAGTACTTC; CDR3: CASSLDGSYEQYF; size: NA; J: TRBJ2-7; D: NA; V: TRBV11-2
DNA: TGTGCCAGCAGAACGACAGGGGGATGGGGCAATGAGCAGTTCTTC; CDR3: CASRTTGGWGNEQFF; size: NA; J: TRBJ2-1; D: TRBD1; V: TRBV12-3/TRBV12-4
DNA: TGTGCCAGCAGCTCACAGGGGCAAGGGGCCCAGTACTTC; CDR3: CASSSQGQGAQYF; size: few; J: TRBJ2-7; D: TRBD1; V: TRBV7-2
DNA: TGTGCCAGCACGTCGGGGGACTGGCAGTTCTTC; CDR3: CASTSGDWQFF; size: NA; J: TRBJ2-1; D: NA; V: TRBV6-5
DNA: TGTGCCAGCAGCTTAGCGGGAGGGCCGAACGAGCAGTACTTC; CDR3: CASSLAGGPNEQYF; size: NA; J: TRBJ2-7; D: TRBD2; V: TRBV7-2
DNA: TGTGCCAGCAGCCTAATTACGGGACAGGCCTACGAGCAGTTCTTC; CDR3: CASSLITGQAYEQFF; size: NA; J: TRBJ2-1; D: TRBD1; V: TRBV7-2
DNA: TGTGCCAGTTCAGGTCTAGCCCCCTACGAGCAGTACTTC; CDR3: CASSGLAPYEQYF; size: NA; J: TRBJ2-7; D: NA; V: TRBV7-2
DNA: TGTGCCAGCAGCTCCCAAGGAAACACCATATATTTT; CDR3: CASSSQGNTIYF; size: NA; J: TRBJ1-3; D: NA; V: TRBV7-4
DNA: TGTGCCAGCAGCTTCGGACAGGGCTTATACGAGCAGTACTTC; CDR3: CASSFGQGLYEQYF; size: NA; J: TRBJ2-7; D: TRBD1; V: TRBV7-2
DNA: TGTGCCAGCAGCTTAGCTATCCTAGCCCGTAATGAGCAGTTCTTC; CDR3: CASSLAILARNEQFF; size: NA; J: TRBJ2-1; D: NA; V: TRBV7-2
DNA: TGTGCCAGCAGCTATACCCGGGCAGATACGCAGTATTTT; CDR3: CASSYTRADTQYF; size: NA; J: TRBJ2-3; D: NA; V: TRBV6-6
DNA: TGTGCCAGCAGCTTACAGGGGGCGGATACGCAGTATTTT; CDR3: CASSLQGADTQYF; size: NA; J: TRBJ2-3; D: TRBD1; V: TRBV7-3
DNA: NA; CDR3: CISVPEAGLAEGSNNEQFF; size: NA; J: TRBJ2-1; D: NA; V: TRBV7-5
DNA: TGTGCCAGCAGCCATAGCCTAACGACAGATACGCAGTATTTT; CDR3: CASSHSLTTDTQYF; size: NA; J: TRBJ2-3; D: NA; V: TRBV7-6
DNA: TGTGCCAGCAGCCCAGGGCGGGTTGGGACGCTACGTCTGGAGCAGTATTTT; CDR3: CASSPGRVGTLRLEQYF; size: NA; J: TRBJ2-3; D: NA; V: TRBV7-2
DNA: TGTGCCAGCAGCATGGGATCTTCCACCTCCTACGAGCAGTACTTC; CDR3: CASSMGSSTSYEQYF; size: few; J: TRBJ2-7; D: NA; V: TRBV7-2
DNA: TGTGCCAGCAGCTTAAAGGGGGGCCACGAGCAGTACTTC; CDR3: CASSLKGGHEQYF; size: NA; J: TRBJ2-7; D: NA; V: TRBV7-3
DNA: TGCGCCAGCAGTGAGATTGGGGGAGTGGAGACCCAGTACTTC; CDR3: CASSEIGGVETQYF; size: medium-sized; J: TRBJ2-5; D: NA; V: TRBV10-2